These 16 T cell receptor beta chains were sequenced from one sample in a study of graft-versus-host responses after intestinal transplantation. Sequenced by immunoSEQ multiplex PCR; TCRdb stores in-frame clones only, minus some. The sample lists roughly 110,000 clones, approximately 93% occurring once. No antigen has been identified for these receptors. The sample was unstimulated CD8+ T cells sorted from spleen or lymph node cells, taken before transplant. The source is a human donor who was the organ donor for an intestinal transplant.

The CDR3 protein is CATKHPTPGHEQYF. In DNA form, the CDR3 reads TGTGCCACCAAACACCCTACCCCCGGCCACGAGCAGTACTTC. The J gene is TRBJ2-7, the V gene TRBV14; D is uncertain. The germline V gene has CDR1 SGHDN and CDR2 FVKESK. This CDR3 has 14 residues. V shed 10 bases and J shed 5 bases, with 21 bases lying between them.

The chain couples TRBV4-1 to TRBJ2-7; D tentatively fits TRBD1 or TRBD2 (5 bases each). The V end was cut by 0 bases, the J end by 4 bases, with 16 bases between. The V gene's germline CDR1 is MGHRA and CDR2 YSYEKL. This CDR3 contains 16 residues. The CDR3 DNA is TGCGCCAGCAGCCAAGATAAAGCGGAGAGGGGTTACGAGCAGTACTTC. It translates to CASSQDKAERGYEQYF.

CDR3 in DNA: TGTGCCAGCAGTGAAGCCCCGGGACACCGCACTGAAGCTTTCTTT. Translation: CASSEAPGHRTEAFF. The chain employs TRBV6-1 and TRBJ1-1; the D gene is possibly TRBD1 (6 bases). V lost 0 bases and J lost 4, with 12 bases in between. The CDR3 runs 15 residues. Looked up from germline, CDR1 is MNHNS and CDR2 is SASEGT.

The chain is built from TRBV5-5 and TRBJ1-1; D not resolved. Trimming took off 3 bases at V and 0 bases at J, with 6 bases between the two ends. This CDR3 has 13 amino acids. Germline V CDR1 and CDR2: SGHKS, YYEKEE (reference sequence). The DNA for the CDR3 is TGTGCCAGCAGCTACGGACTGAACACTGAAGCTTTCTTT. Protein sequence: CASSYGLNTEAFF.

This clone appeared a single time. This CDR3 reads CASSERQSYEQYF. The CDR3 DNA follows: TGCGCCAGCAGTGAGAGACAGTCCTACGAGCAGTACTTC. The V and J genes are TRBV10-2 and TRBJ2-7; D is perhaps TRBD1 (5 bases). The CDR3 spans 13 residues. CDR1 and CDR2 (germline): WSHSY, SAAADI. The V end was cut by 2 bases, the J end by 1 base, with 6 bases between.

The rearrangement uses TRBV6-6 and TRBJ1-2; 7 positions match TRBD1. The germline CDR1 and CDR2 sequences are MNHNY and SVGAGI (reference sequence). CDR3 length: 13 amino acids. After removal of 6 bases from V and 3 bases from J, the junction contained 4 bases not matched to a gene. The CDR3 DNA reads as TGTGCCAGCAGGCCTACAGGGGACTATGGCTACACCTTC. Translation: CASRPTGDYGYTF.

This CDR3 reads CASSGGERKSTDTQYF. The CDR3 coding sequence is TGTGCCAGCAGCGGCGGGGAGAGGAAATCCACAGATACGCAGTATTTT. J is TRBJ2-3 and V is TRBV9; D may be TRBD2 (6 bases). The CDR3 covers 16 residues. The germline V gene encodes CDR1 SGDLS and CDR2 YYNGEE. Trimming removed 3 bases at V and 2 bases at J, with 16 bases between. The whole variable domain, remainder taken from reference TRBV9 and TRBJ2-3, is DSGVTQTPKHLITATGQRVTLRCSPRSGDLSVYWYQQSLDQGLQFLIQYYNGEERAKGNILERFSAQQFPDLHSELNLSSLELGDSALYFCASSGGERKSTDTQYFGPGTRLTVL.

The chain recombines TRBV6-1 with TRBJ1-2, with a possible D match to TRBD1 (6 bases). In germline, CDR1 is MNHNS, CDR2 SASEGT. V lost 2 bases to trimming and J lost 4 bases, with 11 bases between them. This CDR3 comprises 14 residues. As DNA, the CDR3 is TGTGCCAGCAGTGAATCGGGGGCCTTCTATGGCTACACCTTC. Amino acids: CASSESGAFYGYTF.

The rearrangement links TRBV27 to TRBJ1-5; tentatively, D is TRBD1 (5 bases). CDR3 length: 15 residues. Germline-derived CDR1 and CDR2 are MNHEY and SMNVEV (reference sequence). Between the trimmed V and J ends, which lost 1 base and 0 bases, there was a span of 7 bases. Here the CDR3 DNA reads TGTGCCAGCAGTTTATGGGGGTATAGCAATCAGCCCCAGCATTTT. Protein product: CASSLWGYSNQPQHF.

V usage is TRBV5-6 and J usage is TRBJ2-3, with 9 bases matching TRBD2. CDR1 and CDR2 (germline): SGHDT, YYEEEE. V lost 4 bases to trimming and J lost 2 bases; unmatched junction nucleotides: 8. The CDR3 is made up of 16 amino acids. CDR3 residues: CASSGPEREATDTQYF. Written as DNA, the CDR3 is TGTGCCAGCAGCGGCCCCGAGCGGGAGGCCACAGATACGCAGTATTTT.

This sequence joins TRBV18 and TRBJ1-2; D is uncertain. CDR1 is KGHSH, CDR2 LQKENI, per germline. The V end lost 3 bases, the J end lost 8 bases, and 16 bases lay between the germline ends. CDR3 length: 14 amino acids. The CDR3 sequence is CASSPRRRAWGYTF. The CDR3, as DNA: TGTGCCAGCTCACCTCGCCGCCGGGCGTGGGGCTACACCTTC.

This clone has more than one count but fewer than ten. The CDR3 DNA sequence: TGCGCCAGCAGTCCGACCAGCGATCAGCCCCAGCATTTT. Amino acids: CASSPTSDQPQHF. The rearrangement links TRBV4-1 to TRBJ1-5; D is ambiguous. Trimming stripped 6 bases from V and 5 bases from J, with 11 bases between. The CDR3 consists of 13 residues. Germline V gene data show CDR1 as MGHRA and CDR2 as YSYEKL.

The chain employs TRBV4-1 and TRBJ1-5, with D hard to call. V lost 0 bases to trimming and J lost 1 base, with 7 bases between them. The germline V gene has CDR1 MGHRA and CDR2 YSYEKL. The CDR3 totals 15 residues. The CDR3, as DNA: TGCGCCAGCAGCCAAGAGGTCCAGAGCAATCAGCCCCAGCATTTT. Amino acid sequence: CASSQEVQSNQPQHF.

The chain combines TRBV4-3 with TRBJ2-1; no clear D. V was clipped by 2 bases and J by 5 bases, with 7 bases between them. There are 13 residues in the CDR3. Looked up from germline, CDR1 is LGHNA and CDR2 is YSLEER. CDR3 coding DNA: TGCGCCAGCAGCCAAATATCCAACAATGAGCAGTTCTTC. Its protein is CASSQISNNEQFF.

The J gene is TRBJ2-1, the V gene TRBV4-3, with 16 bases aligning to TRBD2. After removal of 3 bases from V and 10 bases from J, the junction contained 9 bases not matched to a gene. The CDR3 runs to 17 residues. Germline-derived CDR1 and CDR2 are LGHNA and YSLEER. In nucleotides, the CDR3 is TGCGCCAGCAGCCAGGGACTAGCGGGAGGGCCCTCGAGGGAGCAGTTCTTC. Amino acids: CASSQGLAGGPSREQFF.

In this sample, this clone turned up a few times. This chain links TRBV9 with TRBJ2-7; no reliable D call. The CDR3 totals 14 residues. The germline V gene encodes CDR1 SGDLS and CDR2 YYNGEE. The V end lost 0 bases, the J end lost 2 bases, and 9 bases lay between the germline ends. The CDR3 nucleotides are TGTGCCAGCAGCGTAGGAGGACCGACCTACGAGCAGTACTTC. Translated, it gives CASSVGGPTYEQYF.